This T cell receptor beta chain was documented in a study of cytomegalovirus exposure and HLA in healthy donors. This clone occurred a few times. This CDR3 spans 15 amino acids. Trimming removed 3 bases from V and 4 bases from J, with 14 bases in between. CDR1 is LNHDA, CDR2 SQIVND, per germline (reference sequence). Researchers ran the PCR with 60 Vbeta and 13 Jbeta primers. The method was immunoSEQ multiplex PCR; TCRdb's version includes in-frame clones alone and lacks a portion of them. The data hold some 150,000 clones, with 55% to 75% observed a single time. Sequenced material: PBMCs. This sequence joins TRBV19 and TRBJ2-3, with D perhaps TRBD2 (6 bases). The sequence was collected from a man in his forties or fifties in good health and CMV-seropositive. CDR3 protein: CASSITAGRPDTQYF. CDR3 coding DNA: TGTGCCAGTAGTATTACGGCAGGGAGGCCAGATACGCAGTATTTT. Complete variable domain (other parts from reference TRBV19 and TRBJ2-3): DGGITQSPKYLFRKEGQNVTLSCEQNLNHDAMYWYRQDPGQGLRLIYYSQIVNDFQKGDIAEGYSVSREKKESFPLTVTSAQKNPTAFYLCASSITAGRPDTQYFGPGTRLTVL.